This record concerns one TCR beta chain sequence. Its target is not known. The data were taken from a study of a mutant IDH1 vaccine in newly diagnosed glioma. Turning to the study itself: Sex distribution of treated patients was about 62% male and about 38% female; mean age was around 40 years. Every participant had undergone radiotherapy, temozolomide, or both before, and most underwent both.

Per germline, CDR1 SGHTA and CDR2 FQGNSA. The CDR3 runs to 13 residues. Trimming shortened V by 0 bases and J by 5 bases, and 5 bases separated the two germline ends. Indicated time point: baseline, week 1 (first vaccination visit). The treatment here: pre-vaccination baseline after standard-of-care therapy. Astrocytomas found in donors were new, WHO grade 3 or 4, IDH1-mutant and ATRX-lost. The study's findings and limits: There seemed to be no relation between pseudoprogression and changes in top peripheral T cell clonotypes.

Profiling relied on immunoSEQ multiplex PCR, and the TCRdb table lists in-frame clones only, not all of them. This table holds approximately 35,000 clones, less than 90% found once. The source of this sequence is a woman between 35 and 50 years old with glioma. The sample here was PBMCs, taken from a glioma patient treated with radiotherapy, temozolomide or both. This chain joins TRBV7-2 and TRBJ1-5; no firm D call. CDR3 sequence reads: CASSLARDQPQHF. CDR3 nucleotides: TGTGCCAGCAGCTTAGCAAGAGATCAGCCCCAGCATTTT.